This T cell receptor beta chain was found in a study of blood T cells in healthy people across ages. Study in general: For every two T cells, template switching captured about one barcoded beta molecule.

Peripheral blood from each donor was collected in a volume of 8 to 10 milliliters. The CDR3 has 15 residues. From germline, CDR1 is MNHEY and CDR2 SVGAGI. Trimming removed 1 base at V and 10 bases at J, with 14 bases between. Combining a sample-barcoded 5' primer with a J-beta primer mix, a second PCR ran for roughly 7 to 12 cycles. TCRdb re-called the 5' RACE reads with MiXCR, one entry per CDR3 protein. The sample contains roughly 2 million distinct CDR3 sequences, around half of which appear only once. The sample comprised blood. This sequence was found in a woman between 35 and 50 years old in good health. This chain connects TRBV6-5 to TRBJ1-6, with D hard to call. The CDR3, as DNA: TGTGCCAGCAGTTACTTGTTGATGGAGAAATCACCCCTCCACTTT. As protein: CASSYLLMEKSPLHF.